A selection of T cell receptor beta chains follows, all from one sample in a study of control samples from healthy donors and cancer patients. Clones were read by immunoSEQ multiplex PCR, and TCRdb kept only the in-frame ones, dropping some. Of roughly 130,000 clones in the sample, approximately 91% are singletons; the top ten hold 3.2%. Input material: blood. The receptors originated from a man aged 45-65 years in good health. Each CDR3 is given with its conserved first and last residue. The D gene is left open where the match is weak. Size tells how often a clone was seen (once, few, many) or the class of an expanded clone, and some rows leave it out.

V: TRBV29-1; J: TRBJ2-2; size: NA; D: TRBD2; CDR3: CSVEAPGLVSGELFF; DNA: TGCAGCGTTGAAGCACCGGGACTAGTTTCCGGGGAGCTGTTTTTT
V: TRBV20-1; J: TRBJ1-5; size: NA; D: NA; CDR3: CSASGEGVRPQHF; DNA: TGCAGTGCTAGTGGGGAGGGGGTTCGGCCCCAGCATTTT
V: TRBV6-5; J: TRBJ2-1; size: NA; D: NA; CDR3: CASSREPNYEQFF; DNA: TGTGCCAGCAGCCGGGAGCCCAACTATGAGCAGTTCTTC
V: TRBV28; J: TRBJ2-5; size: NA; D: NA; CDR3: CASKGTVVETQYF; DNA: TGTGCCAGCAAAGGCACAGTGGTAGAGACCCAGTACTTC
V: TRBV4-2; J: TRBJ1-1; size: NA; D: NA; CDR3: CASSKNQETEAFF; DNA: TGTGCCAGCAGCAAAAATCAGGAAACTGAAGCTTTCTTT
V: TRBV27; J: TRBJ2-7; size: NA; D: TRBD1; CDR3: CASSLGDRAYEQYF; DNA: TGTGCCAGCAGTTTAGGGGACAGGGCCTACGAGCAGTACTTC
V: TRBV24-1; J: TRBJ1-2; size: NA; D: TRBD1; CDR3: CATSRTGASYGYTF; DNA: TGTGCCACCTCTCGGACAGGGGCTTCCTATGGCTACACCTTC
V: TRBV28; J: TRBJ1-1; size: NA; D: NA; CDR3: CASSLEGSTEAFF; DNA: TGTGCCAGCAGCCTAGAGGGGAGCACTGAAGCTTTCTTT
V: TRBV9; J: TRBJ2-7; size: NA; D: NA; CDR3: CASSVQGGAGEQYF; DNA: TGTGCCAGCAGCGTTCAAGGGGGGGCTGGCGAGCAGTACTTC
V: TRBV6-6; J: TRBJ2-3; size: once; D: TRBD2; CDR3: CASSYPGLAADTQYF; DNA: TGTGCCAGCAGTTACCCGGGACTAGCGGCAGATACGCAGTATTTT
V: TRBV2; J: TRBJ2-3; size: NA; D: NA; CDR3: CASRPTTAKTDTQYF; DNA: TGTGCCAGCAGACCCACGACAGCTAAGACAGATACGCAGTATTTT
V: TRBV2; J: TRBJ1-1; size: NA; D: NA; CDR3: CASNQQGLGTEAFF; DNA: TGTGCCAGCAATCAACAGGGTCTGGGCACTGAAGCTTTCTTT
V: TRBV12-5; J: TRBJ2-1; size: NA; D: TRBD1; CDR3: CASGFGTGGNEQFF; DNA: TGTGCTAGTGGTTTTGGGACAGGGGGGAATGAGCAGTTCTTC
V: TRBV24-1; J: TRBJ2-1; size: NA; D: NA; CDR3: CATSGGADEQFF; DNA: TGTGCCACCAGTGGGGGGGCAGATGAGCAGTTCTTC
V: TRBV11-2; J: TRBJ2-1; size: few; D: TRBD2; CDR3: CASSVEGLEESSYNEQFF; DNA: TGTGCCAGCAGCGTAGAAGGACTAGAGGAGAGCTCCTACAATGAGCAGTTCTTC
V: TRBV28; J: TRBJ1-6; size: NA; D: NA; CDR3: CASRGGGTSYNSPLHF; DNA: TGTGCCAGCAGGGGCGGGGGGACCTCCTATAATTCACCCCTCCACTTT
V: TRBV3-1/TRBV3-2; J: TRBJ1-1; size: NA; D: TRBD1; CDR3: CASSPSQGGTEAFF; DNA: TGTGCCAGCAGCCCCTCCCAGGGGGGAACTGAAGCTTTCTTT
V: TRBV7-9; J: TRBJ2-7; size: NA; D: NA; CDR3: CASSPGTLDYEQYF; DNA: TGTGCCAGCAGCCCCGGGACGCTCGACTACGAGCAGTACTTC
V: TRBV6-5; J: TRBJ1-4; size: once; D: NA; CDR3: CASSYTYPTNEKLFF; DNA: TGTGCCAGCAGTTACACATACCCAACTAATGAAAAACTGTTTTTT
V: TRBV28; J: TRBJ1-1; size: NA; D: NA; CDR3: CASSGVGSEAFF; DNA: TGTGCCAGCAGTGGTGTTGGCTCTGAAGCTTTCTTT
V: TRBV10-2; J: TRBJ2-1; size: NA; D: NA; CDR3: CASRSMGAASGNEQFF; DNA: TGCGCCAGCAGGTCGATGGGGGCCGCTTCTGGGAATGAGCAGTTCTTC
V: TRBV5-1; J: TRBJ1-3; size: NA; D: NA; CDR3: CASTRLPGTAGNTIYF; DNA: TGCGCCAGCACCCGACTTCCAGGGACCGCTGGAAACACCATATATTTT
V: TRBV28; J: TRBJ2-7; size: NA; D: NA; CDR3: CASSEQGFEQYF; DNA: TGTGCCAGCAGTGAACAGGGATTTGAGCAGTACTTC
V: TRBV30; J: TRBJ1-6; size: NA; D: TRBD1; CDR3: CAWSFGTGESPLHF; DNA: TGTGCCTGGAGTTTCGGGACAGGGGAATCACCCCTCCACTTT
V: TRBV28; J: TRBJ2-7; size: NA; D: TRBD1; CDR3: CASSLTAGQGTYEQYF; DNA: TGTGCCAGCAGTTTGACGGCGGGACAGGGAACCTACGAGCAGTACTTC
V: TRBV2; J: TRBJ2-3; size: NA; D: NA; CDR3: CASSASTDTQYF; DNA: TGTGCCAGCAGTGCCAGCACAGATACGCAGTATTTT
V: TRBV28; J: TRBJ2-5; size: NA; D: NA; CDR3: CASSFTGETQYF; DNA: TGTGCCAGCAGTTTTACGGGGGAGACCCAGTACTTC
V: TRBV3-1/TRBV3-2; J: TRBJ1-1; size: NA; D: NA; CDR3: CASRGSWGEAFF; DNA: TGTGCCAGCAGGGGAAGTTGGGGTGAAGCTTTCTTT
V: TRBV28; J: TRBJ1-2; size: once; D: NA; CDR3: CASSLDYGYTF; DNA: TGTGCCAGCAGTTTAGACTATGGCTACACCTTC
V: TRBV11-1; J: TRBJ1-1; size: NA; D: NA; CDR3: CASSLELNTEAFF; DNA: TGTGCCAGCAGCTTAGAACTGAACACTGAAGCTTTCTTT
V: TRBV11-1; J: TRBJ2-5; size: NA; D: TRBD2; CDR3: CASSPQGLAEETQYF; DNA: TGTGCCAGCAGCCCTCAGGGACTAGCGGAAGAGACCCAGTACTTC
V: TRBV7-9; J: TRBJ1-1; size: NA; D: TRBD1; CDR3: CASSSNQGAHPEAFF; DNA: TGTGCCAGCAGCTCAAACCAGGGGGCGCATCCTGAAGCTTTCTTT
V: TRBV24-1; J: TRBJ2-3; size: NA; D: TRBD2; CDR3: CATSETTSGGADTQYF; DNA: TGTGCCACCAGTGAAACCACTAGCGGGGGAGCAGATACGCAGTATTTT
V: TRBV2; J: TRBJ2-6; size: NA; D: TRBD1; CDR3: CASRTGGSSGANVLTF; DNA: TGTGCCAGCAGAACAGGGGGCAGCTCTGGGGCCAACGTCCTGACTTTC
V: TRBV6-5; J: TRBJ1-5; size: NA; D: NA; CDR3: CASSEYPGQPGAQHF; DNA: TGTGCCAGCAGCGAGTACCCGGGCCAGCCGGGCGCCCAGCATTTT
V: TRBV7-3; J: TRBJ2-2; size: few; D: TRBD2; CDR3: CASSLGTSPGELFF; DNA: TGTGCCAGCAGCTTAGGGACTAGCCCCGGGGAGCTGTTTTTT
V: TRBV3-1/TRBV3-2; J: TRBJ2-5; size: NA; D: TRBD2; CDR3: CASSRSGLAGKETQYF; DNA: TGTGCCAGCAGCCGCTCGGGACTAGCGGGGAAAGAGACCCAGTACTTC
V: TRBV28; J: TRBJ2-1; size: NA; D: NA; CDR3: CASSPRQVRLDDEQFF; DNA: TGTGCCAGCAGTCCTAGACAGGTGCGGCTTGATGATGAGCAGTTCTTC
V: TRBV7-3; J: TRBJ1-6; size: NA; D: TRBD1; CDR3: CASSQTGRTSPLHF; DNA: TGTGCCAGCAGCCAGACAGGGAGAACTTCACCCCTCCACTTT
V: TRBV28; J: TRBJ1-2; size: NA; D: NA; CDR3: CASSSLLYGYTF; DNA: TGTGCCAGCAGTTCCCTATTATATGGCTACACCTTC
V: TRBV27; J: TRBJ2-7; size: NA; D: TRBD2; CDR3: CASRPLGGDYEQYF; DNA: TGTGCCAGCAGGCCATTGGGGGGGGACTACGAGCAGTACTTC
V: TRBV6-1; J: TRBJ1-1; size: NA; D: NA; CDR3: CASSESLPPGPEAFF; DNA: TGTGCCAGCAGTGAATCCCTGCCCCCAGGCCCTGAAGCTTTCTTT
V: TRBV7-8; J: TRBJ1-1; size: NA; D: NA; CDR3: CASSLLWGTEAFF; DNA: TGTGCCAGCAGCTTATTATGGGGCACTGAAGCTTTCTTT
V: TRBV7-3; J: TRBJ2-6; size: NA; D: NA; CDR3: CASSLTSTGSGANVLTF; DNA: TGTGCCAGCAGCTTAACAAGTACAGGGTCTGGGGCCAACGTCCTGACTTTC
V: TRBV7-8; J: TRBJ2-7; size: NA; D: NA; CDR3: CASSPDSSYEQYF; DNA: TGTGCCAGCAGCCCGGACAGCTCCTACGAGCAGTACTTC
V: TRBV19; J: TRBJ2-1; size: NA; D: NA; CDR3: CASSIGTTQFF; DNA: TGTGCCAGTAGTATAGGGACTACGCAGTTCTTC
V: TRBV7-3; J: TRBJ1-1; size: NA; D: TRBD1; CDR3: CASSLDNRDRAAFF; DNA: TGTGCCAGCAGCTTAGACAACCGGGACAGGGCGGCTTTCTTT
V: TRBV7-9; J: TRBJ1-4; size: NA; D: NA; CDR3: CASSLGNTNEKLFF; DNA: TGTGCCAGCAGCTTAGGGAATACTAATGAAAAACTGTTTTTT
V: TRBV3-1/TRBV3-2; J: TRBJ1-1; size: NA; D: NA; CDR3: CASSQDRPNTEAFF; DNA: TGTGCCAGCAGCCAAGATCGCCCGAACACTGAAGCTTTCTTT
V: TRBV5-4; J: TRBJ2-3; size: NA; D: NA; CDR3: CASSLEADTQYF; DNA: TGTGCCAGCAGCTTGGAAGCAGATACGCAGTATTTT
V: TRBV7-6; J: TRBJ2-7; size: NA; D: NA; CDR3: CASSPFGGEVSYEQYF; DNA: TGTGCCAGCAGCCCCTTCGGCGGTGAGGTCTCCTACGAGCAGTACTTC
V: TRBV24-1; J: TRBJ2-3; size: NA; D: NA; CDR3: CATSDYFTDTQYF; DNA: TGTGCCACCAGTGATTACTTTACAGATACGCAGTATTTT
V: TRBV11-2; J: TRBJ1-5; size: NA; D: NA; CDR3: CASSLERNQPQHF; DNA: TGTGCCAGCAGCTTAGAAAGGAATCAGCCCCAGCATTTT